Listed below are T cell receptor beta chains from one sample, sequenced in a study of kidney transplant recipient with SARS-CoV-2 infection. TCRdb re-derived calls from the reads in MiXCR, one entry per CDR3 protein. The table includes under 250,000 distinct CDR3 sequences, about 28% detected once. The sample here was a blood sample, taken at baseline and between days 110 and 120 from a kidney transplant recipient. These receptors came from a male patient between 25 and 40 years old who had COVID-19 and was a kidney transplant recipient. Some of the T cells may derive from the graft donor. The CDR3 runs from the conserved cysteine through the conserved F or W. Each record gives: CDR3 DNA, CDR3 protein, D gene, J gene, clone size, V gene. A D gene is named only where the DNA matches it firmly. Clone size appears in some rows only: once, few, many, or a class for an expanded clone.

cdr3_nt: TGTGCCAGCAGTTTACGGTTTAACTATGGCTACACCTTC
cdr3_aa: CASSLRFNYGYTF
d_call: -
j_call: TRBJ1-2
clone_size: many
v_call: TRBV27

cdr3_nt: TGTGCCAGTAGTATTGGGGGACGGCGGCAGAACACTGAAGCTTTCTTT
cdr3_aa: CASSIGGRRQNTEAFF
d_call: -
j_call: TRBJ1-1
clone_size: many
v_call: TRBV19

cdr3_nt: TGTGCCAGCAGTGAAGTACGGGCGGGGGCATCCGGGGAGCTGTTTTTT
cdr3_aa: CASSEVRAGASGELFF
d_call: -
j_call: TRBJ2-2
clone_size: many
v_call: TRBV2

cdr3_nt: TGCGCCAGCAGCAACACAGGGGAGGTAACGAATGAGCAGTTCTTC
cdr3_aa: CASSNTGEVTNEQFF
d_call: -
j_call: TRBJ2-1
clone_size: -
v_call: TRBV4-1

cdr3_nt: TGTGCCAGCAGCAGGACGGGGGCCGCAGCCTACGAGCAGTACTTC
cdr3_aa: CASSRTGAAAYEQYF
d_call: -
j_call: TRBJ2-7
clone_size: many
v_call: TRBV11-3

cdr3_nt: TGTGCCAGCAGTTTAGTGGGGGTTGAAGCTTTCTTT
cdr3_aa: CASSLVGVEAFF
d_call: -
j_call: TRBJ1-1
clone_size: many
v_call: TRBV12-3/TRBV12-4

cdr3_nt: TGTGCCAGCAGCTTGATGGCGGGAAGGGACGAGCAGTACTTC
cdr3_aa: CASSLMAGRDEQYF
d_call: -
j_call: TRBJ2-7
clone_size: many
v_call: TRBV5-5

cdr3_nt: TGTGCAAAAACACCCCGACAGGGGGGCAGGAAGGGGATGGATCCCCCGAACACCGGGGAGCTGTTTTTT
cdr3_aa: CAKTPRQGGRKGMDPPNTGELFF
d_call: TRBD1
j_call: TRBJ2-2
clone_size: few
v_call: TRBV10-3

cdr3_nt: TGTGCCAGTAGTGCGCTGGAGGTTCCAAATGAAAAACTGTTTTTT
cdr3_aa: CASSALEVPNEKLFF
d_call: -
j_call: TRBJ1-4
clone_size: many
v_call: TRBV19

cdr3_nt: TGTGCCAGCAGTCGAAGCAGCGGCTCAGATACGCAGTATTTT
cdr3_aa: CASSRSSGSDTQYF
d_call: -
j_call: TRBJ2-3
clone_size: many
v_call: TRBV12-3/TRBV12-4

cdr3_nt: TGTGCCACCAGCATCTTTGGCGATGAGCAGTACTTC
cdr3_aa: CATSIFGDEQYF
d_call: -
j_call: TRBJ2-7
clone_size: many
v_call: TRBV15

cdr3_nt: TGTGCCATCAGCTTAGCGGGGAGCTCCTACAATGAGCAGCTCTTC
cdr3_aa: CAISLAGSSYNEQLF
d_call: TRBD2
j_call: TRBJ2-1
clone_size: -
v_call: TRBV10-3

cdr3_nt: TGTGCCAGCGCGGGAACCAGGGATCAGCCCCAGCATTTT
cdr3_aa: CASAGTRDQPQHF
d_call: -
j_call: TRBJ1-5
clone_size: many
v_call: TRBV6-5

cdr3_nt: TGTGCTAGTGGTGTCACAGGGGGCGGGCAAATTGAGCAGTTCTTC
cdr3_aa: CASGVTGGGQIEQFF
d_call: TRBD1
j_call: TRBJ2-1
clone_size: -
v_call: TRBV12-5

cdr3_nt: TGTGCCAGCAGCCAATACCCGGGCCTAGCGGCCGGGGAGCTGTTTTTT
cdr3_aa: CASSQYPGLAAGELFF
d_call: TRBD2
j_call: TRBJ2-2
clone_size: many
v_call: TRBV4-2

cdr3_nt: TGTGCCATCAGTGAGTCGCCAGGTCGTATGACTAACTATGGCTACACCTTC
cdr3_aa: CAISESPGRMTNYGYTF
d_call: -
j_call: TRBJ1-2
clone_size: many
v_call: TRBV10-3

cdr3_nt: TGTGCCAGCGGCAGGGGACGCTCCTCACCCCTCCACTTT
cdr3_aa: CASGRGRSSPLHF
d_call: -
j_call: TRBJ1-6
clone_size: many
v_call: TRBV3-2

cdr3_nt: TGTGCCAGTAGTGTGAAGCCGACAAATCGAAAGACCTATGGCTACACCTTC
cdr3_aa: CASSVKPTNRKTYGYTF
d_call: -
j_call: TRBJ1-2
clone_size: many
v_call: TRBV19

cdr3_nt: TGTGCCAGTAGTTGGGCTAAGACAAATCGAAAGACCTATGGCTACACCTTC
cdr3_aa: CASSWAKTNRKTYGYTF
d_call: -
j_call: TRBJ1-2
clone_size: -
v_call: TRBV19

cdr3_nt: TGTGCCAGCAGCCACTCGGGACTAGCGGGAGTGGATGAGCAGTTCTTC
cdr3_aa: CASSHSGLAGVDEQFF
d_call: TRBD2
j_call: TRBJ2-1
clone_size: many
v_call: TRBV7-2

cdr3_nt: TGTGCCAGCAGCTTAGCCGACAGTGCCAACGAGCAGTACTTC
cdr3_aa: CASSLADSANEQYF
d_call: -
j_call: TRBJ2-7
clone_size: many
v_call: TRBV7-7